These 23 T cell receptor beta chains were all obtained from the same sample, sequenced in a study of blood T cell repertoires in COVID-19. Measured with immunoSEQ multiplex PCR; TCRdb has only the in-frame clones, and not every one. The data contain more than 95,000 clones, 86% of them singletons. Sequencing was performed on peripheral blood. The receptors were gathered from a man between 65 and 85 years old who had recovered from COVID-19.

The rearrangement links TRBV28 to TRBJ1-5; D unclear. Trimming removed 2 bases at V and 6 bases at J, with 5 bases between. This CDR3 has 12 residues. Germline values: CDR1 MDHEN, CDR2 SYDVKM. The CDR3 nucleotides read TGTGCCAGCAGTTTAGAGTTTCAGCCCCAGCATTTT. This sequence encodes CASSLEFQPQHF. The variable domain in full, completed from reference TRBV28 and TRBJ1-5, reads DVKVTQSSRYLVKRTGEKVFLECVQDMDHENMFWYRQDPGLGLRLIYFSYDVKMKEKGDIPEGYSVSREKKERFSLILESASTNQTSMYLCASSLEFQPQHFGDGTRLSIL.

This chain connects TRBV28 to TRBJ2-2, with a weak D call TRBD1 (5 bases). Trimming removed 3 bases from V and 2 bases from J, with 16 bases in between. The CDR3 sequence is 17 residues long. Germline V gene sequence: CDR1 MDHEN, CDR2 SYDVKM. CDR3 loop: CASSFPPQTVNTGELFF. Written as DNA, the CDR3 is TGTGCCAGCAGTTTCCCACCCCAGACAGTTAACACCGGGGAGCTGTTTTTT.

The CDR3 protein is CASSLAGATGELFF. In nucleotides, the CDR3 is TGTGCCAGCAGCTTAGCGGGGGCCACCGGGGAGCTGTTTTTT. The chain combines TRBV7-2 with TRBJ2-2; a possible D gene is TRBD1 (6 bases). Per germline, CDR1 SGHTA and CDR2 FQGNSA. CDR3 length: 14 amino acids. Between the trimmed V and J ends, which lost 0 bases and 4 bases, there was a span of 6 bases.

This clone was recorded only once. V and J are TRBV5-1 and TRBJ1-1, with D tentatively TRBD1 (6 bases). V was shortened by 3 bases and J by 7 bases, with 22 bases between the two germline ends. This CDR3 region has 16 residues. Germline loops: CDR1 SGHRS, CDR2 YFSETQ. Here the CDR3 reads CASSSGIAQGRVEAFF. CDR3 nucleotide sequence: TGCGCCAGCAGCTCTGGTATCGCCCAGGGGCGGGTTGAAGCTTTCTTT. The full variable domain, with the rest looked up from reference TRBV5-1 and TRBJ1-1, is KAGVTQTPRYLIKTRGQQVTLSCSPISGHRSVSWYQQTPGQGLQFLFEYFSETQRNKGNFPGRFSGRQFSNSRSEMNVSTLELGDSALYLCASSSGIAQGRVEAFFGQGTRLTVV.

The V call is TRBV7-9, the J call TRBJ2-7; no reliable D call. The length of the CDR3 is 13 residues. Germline V gives CDR1 SEHNR, CDR2 FQNEAQ (reference sequence). Trimming took 5 bases from V and 2 from J, leaving 10 bases between them. In DNA, the CDR3 is TGTGCCAGCAGCCTAGGCCACACCTACGAGCAGTACTTC. It is translated as CASSLGHTYEQYF.

This chain uses TRBV15 with TRBJ2-7, with 11 bases aligning to TRBD1. J gave up 0 bases and V 7 bases, and 2 bases lay outside the gene matches. CDR1 and CDR2 from the germline V gene are LNHNV and YYDKDF (reference sequence). This CDR3 is built from 14 residues. The CDR3: CATTGTGGSYEQYF. For the CDR3, the DNA is TGTGCCACCACCGGGACAGGGGGCTCCTACGAGCAGTACTTC. Variable domain in full (rest from reference TRBV15 and TRBJ2-7): DAMVIQNPRYQVTQFGKPVTLSCSQTLNHNVMYWYQQKSSQAPKLLFHYYDKDFNNEADTPDNFQSRRPNTSFCFLDIRSPGLGDTAMYLCATTGTGGSYEQYFGPGTRLTVT.

The chain recombines TRBV7-2 with TRBJ2-5; D is perhaps TRBD1 (6 bases). Looked up from germline, CDR1 is SGHTA and CDR2 is FQGNSA. The CDR3 is 15 residues long. Deletions cut 4 bases from V and 5 bases from J, with 17 bases between. The CDR3 is CASSSVTGYGETQYF. The CDR3 DNA reads TGTGCCAGCAGCTCCGTCACAGGGTACGGGGAGACCCAGTACTTC. The full variable domain, with the rest looked up from reference TRBV7-2 and TRBJ2-5, is GAGVSQSPSNKVTEKGKDVELRCDPISGHTALYWYRQSLGQGLEFLIYFQGNSAPDKSGLPSDRFSAERTGGSVSTLTIQRTQQEDSAVYLCASSSVTGYGETQYFGPGTRLLVL.

The chain is built from TRBV28 and TRBJ2-3; TRBD2 matches at 7 bases. The CDR3 totals 18 residues. Losses at the gene ends were 0 bases for V and 2 bases for J; bases not matched to a gene: 11. CDR1 MDHEN and CDR2 SYDVKM come from the germline V gene. CDR3 protein: CASSLCVVREGVTDTQYF. In DNA, the CDR3 is TGTGCCAGCAGTTTATGCGTAGTCAGGGAGGGAGTCACAGATACGCAGTATTTT.

The chain joins TRBV6-4 to TRBJ2-2, with 7 bases matching TRBD1. The CDR3 runs 14 residues. J lost 6 bases, V lost 5 bases, and 6 bases had no gene match. CDR1 MRHNA and CDR2 SNTAGT come from the germline V gene. The CDR3 reads CASSPDRAPGELFF. CDR3 nucleotide sequence: TGTGCCAGCAGTCCAGACAGGGCTCCCGGGGAGCTGTTTTTT.

This chain uses TRBV19 with TRBJ2-5, with 7 nucleotides matching TRBD1. There are 16 residues in the CDR3. Germline values: CDR1 LNHDA, CDR2 SQIVND (reference sequence). V was pared by 0 bases and J by 2 bases, with 6 bases of the junction left unmatched. This CDR3 reads CASSIDQGDTQETQYF. For the CDR3, the DNA is TGTGCCAGTAGTATAGACCAGGGGGACACACAAGAGACCCAGTACTTC.

This rearrangement joins TRBV9 to TRBJ2-5, with 7 nucleotides matching TRBD1. CDR1 is SGDLS, CDR2 YYNGEE, per germline. There are 17 residues in the CDR3. V dropped 4 bases and J dropped 3; count of bases not matched to a gene: 15. The CDR3 DNA sequence: TGTGCCAGCAGCCAACCCACAGGGGCCGCGATCGAAGAGACCCAGTACTTC. Amino acid sequence: CASSQPTGAAIEETQYF.

V gene TRBV7-7 combines with J gene TRBJ2-7, with 12 bases matching TRBD2. This CDR3 is 16 amino acids long. The germline V gene encodes CDR1 SSHAT and CDR2 FNYEAQ (reference sequence). Losses at the gene ends were 5 bases for V and 2 bases for J; bases not matched to a gene: 7. The chain's CDR3 is CASSPQLAGGTYEQYF. The CDR3 nucleotides are TGTGCCAGCAGCCCCCAACTAGCGGGGGGAACCTACGAGCAGTACTTC. The full variable domain, its missing parts supplied by reference TRBV7-7 and TRBJ2-7, is GAGVSQSPRYKVTKRGQDVTLRCDPISSHATLYWYQQALGQGPEFLTYFNYEAQPDKSGLPSDRFSAERPEGSISTLTIQRTEQRDSAMYRCASSPQLAGGTYEQYFGPGTRLTVT.

This clone was seen a handful of times. The rearrangement links TRBV30 to TRBJ2-2; 8 bases map to TRBD1. J gave up 3 bases and V 0 bases, and 3 bases lay outside the gene matches. Per germline, CDR1 GTSNPN and CDR2 SVGIG (reference sequence). The length of the CDR3 is 15 residues. The CDR3 is CAWSVQGDHTGELFF. Written as DNA, the CDR3 is TGTGCCTGGAGTGTACAGGGGGACCACACCGGGGAGCTGTTTTTT.

This clone was found once. The CDR3 nucleotides are TGTGCCAGCAGCTCCAGCGGGGCTAGCGGGAAAAATGAGCAGTTCTTC. It is translated as CASSSSGASGKNEQFF. This chain joins TRBV7-2 and TRBJ2-1; 9 nucleotides align to TRBD2. This CDR3 is 16 amino acids long. CDR1 and CDR2 (germline): SGHTA, FQGNSA. The junction had 11 bases not matched to a gene; V was cut back by 4 bases and J by 7 bases.

V gene TRBV18 combines with J gene TRBJ1-6; a weak D match, TRBD1 (6 bases). The CDR3 is made up of 15 amino acids. Germline loops: CDR1 KGHSH, CDR2 LQKENI. V shed 2 bases and J shed 5 bases, with 10 bases lying between them. The CDR3 protein is CASSPTGQHNSPLHF. The CDR3 DNA is TGTGCCAGCTCACCAACTGGACAGCATAATTCACCCCTCCACTTT.

The chain has TRBV11-2 and TRBJ2-7, with 8 bases lining up with TRBD2. The V gene's germline CDR1 is SGHAT and CDR2 FQNNGV. Unmatched junction bases numbered 6, after V lost 1 base and J lost 10 bases. CDR3 length equals 13 residues. CDR3: CASSLAPGLDQYF. As DNA, the CDR3 is TGTGCCAGCAGCTTAGCACCGGGACTAGATCAGTACTTC. Looking up the rest from reference TRBV11-2 and TRBJ2-7 gives the full variable domain: EAGVAQSPRYKIIEKRQSVAFWCNPISGHATLYWYQQILGQGPKLLIQFQNNGVVDDSQLPKDRFSAERLKGVDSTLKIQPAKLEDSAVYLCASSLAPGLDQYFGPGTRLTVT.

The gene calls are TRBV7-9 and TRBJ1-4; D remains ambiguous. There are 15 residues in the CDR3. Germline V gene data show CDR1 as SEHNR and CDR2 as FQNEAQ (reference sequence). V shed 5 bases and J shed 4 bases, with 14 bases lying between them. The CDR3 loop reads CASSDPKQINEKLFF. The CDR3 DNA reads TGTGCCAGCAGCGATCCCAAACAAATTAATGAAAAACTGTTTTTT.

The J gene is TRBJ1-1, the V gene TRBV18; D gene unclear. V lost 3 bases and J lost 1, with 12 bases in between. CDR3 length equals 15 residues. Germline V gives CDR1 KGHSH, CDR2 LQKENI. CDR3 amino acids: CASSPRQGSNTEAFF. The CDR3 DNA reads TGTGCCAGCTCACCCCGACAAGGATCGAACACTGAAGCTTTCTTT.

V usage is TRBV13 and J usage is TRBJ1-2; TRBD1 is a possible D gene (5 bases). Deletions cut 0 bases from V and 1 base from J, with 9 bases between. Looked up from germline, CDR1 is PRHDT and CDR2 is FYEKMQ (reference sequence). The CDR3 is 15 amino acids. The CDR3 here is CASSLGVQGNYGYTF. DNA of the CDR3: TGTGCCAGCAGCTTAGGCGTTCAGGGTAACTATGGCTACACCTTC.

The chain recombines TRBV6-1 with TRBJ2-1; 7 bases match TRBD1. The CDR3 runs to 14 residues. The trim removed 0 bases at V and 9 bases at J, leaving 5 bases unmatched. Germline V gene sequence: CDR1 MNHNS, CDR2 SASEGT. The CDR3 is CASSEALRGSEQFF. CDR3 coding DNA: TGTGCCAGCAGTGAAGCGCTCAGGGGGAGTGAGCAGTTCTTC.

A remark on this clone: Mismatch with germline at one junction end may stem from a read error. This chain links TRBV5-1 with TRBJ1-1; perhaps TRBD1 as D (6 bases). This CDR3 is built from 14 residues. From germline, CDR1 is SGHRS and CDR2 YFSETQ. The CDR3 coding sequence is TGCGCCAGCAGCTTGGAGCCAGGGGTTCCTGAGGCTTTCTTT. Translation gives CASSLEPGVPEAFF.

The V and J genes are TRBV28 and TRBJ2-5; a possible D gene is TRBD2 (6 bases). Germline V gene data show CDR1 as MDHEN and CDR2 as SYDVKM. The CDR3 runs to 15 residues. The V end was cut by 3 bases, the J end by 5 bases, with 16 bases between. CDR3 sequence: CASSLGGRGAETQYF. CDR3 nucleotide sequence: TGTGCCAGCAGTTTGGGCGGGCGGGGCGCGGAGACCCAGTACTTC.

The J gene is TRBJ2-1, the V gene TRBV24-1; TRBD1 is a possible D gene (5 bases). With 3 bases removed from V and 0 bases from J, the gap between germline ends came to 11 bases. The CDR3 is 16 amino acids. The germline CDR1 and CDR2 sequences are KGHDR and SFDVKD. CDR3 DNA: TGTGCCACCAGTGATGCGACAGCTAACTCCTACAATGAGCAGTTCTTC. Residues: CATSDATANSYNEQFF.